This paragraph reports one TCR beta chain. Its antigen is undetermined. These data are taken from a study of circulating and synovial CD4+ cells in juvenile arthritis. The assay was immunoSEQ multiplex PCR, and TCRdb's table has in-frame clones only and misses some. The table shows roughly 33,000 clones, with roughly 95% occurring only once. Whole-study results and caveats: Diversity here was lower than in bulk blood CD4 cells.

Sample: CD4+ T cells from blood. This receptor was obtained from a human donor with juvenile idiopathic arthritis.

Here the CDR3 reads CASSSTTANYEQYF. The CDR3 coding sequence is TGTGCCAGCAGTTCGACGACAGCCAACTACGAGCAGTACTTC. The rearrangement joins TRBV6-5 to TRBJ2-7; D perhaps matches TRBD1 (5 bases). The germline V gene has CDR1 MNHEY and CDR2 SVGAGI. The CDR3 has 14 amino acids. The germline V and J ends were trimmed by 4 bases and 3 bases, with 13 bases remaining between them.